This T cell receptor beta chain was identified during a study of CD8 T cells in ankylosing spondylitis. Study-level results: Characteristic of ankylosing spondylitis blood, it appeared, was a TCR beta motif comprising roughly 8 highly homologous variants.

TCRdb independently ran MiXCR on the 5' RACE reads; one entry per CDR3 protein. This sample has some 450,000 distinct CDR3 sequences, with about a sixth found just once. This clonotype has only a few counts. What it binds is not known. The germline V gene encodes CDR1 SEHNR and CDR2 FQNEAQ (reference sequence). V lost 1 base, J lost 7 bases, and 17 bases lay in between. CDR3 length equals 16 residues. V is TRBV7-9 and J is TRBJ2-1; D possibly corresponds to TRBD2 (6 bases). The sequencing input was blood, either unsorted or a sorted T cell fraction (not recorded which). This TCR was sampled from a male donor with ankylosing spondylitis. The CDR3 is CASSLEAGPITNEQFF. The CDR3 DNA sequence: TGTGCCAGCAGCTTAGAAGCGGGCCCCATCACAAATGAGCAGTTCTTC.